A single sample gave rise to the 16 T cell receptor beta chains below, sequenced in a study of T cells in Graves' hyperthyroidism and ophthalmopathy. The CDR3 regions of TCR beta were amplified from RNA transcripts. The HTBI set primed first-round TCR CDR3 RT-PCR. TCRdb recomputed calls from the multiplex PCR reads with MiXCR, one row per CDR3 protein. This table holds approximately 490,000 distinct CDR3 sequences, less than 25% found once. Sample: blood. The receptors stem from a woman in her 70s with Graves' ophthalmopathy.

The sample holds a few counts of this clonotype. This sequence joins TRBV15 and TRBJ2-1; perhaps D is TRBD1 or TRBD2 (6 bases each). This CDR3 comprises 17 residues. Trimming took off 5 bases at V and 6 bases at J, with 23 bases between the two ends. Germline CDR1 reads LNHNV; CDR2 reads YYDKDF (reference sequence). The CDR3, as DNA: TGTGCCACCAGCCTCACCGCCTCGAGACTAGGGGGCAATGAGCAGTTCTTC. It is translated as CATSLTASRLGGNEQFF.

In regard to this clonotype: At one end the junction does not follow the germline gene, possibly because of a read error. This chain connects TRBV11-3 to TRBJ2-1; 7 positions agree with TRBD1. The CDR3 extends over 16 amino acids. Germline-derived CDR1 and CDR2 are SGHNT and YENEEA. For the CDR3, the DNA is TGTGCCAGCAGCTTAGATCGGTGGGACAGTTACAATGAGCAGTTATTC. The encoded protein is CASSLDRWDSYNEQLF.

Ten or more counts support this clonotype. The chain uses TRBV12-3 or TRBV12-4 and TRBJ1-2, with D tentatively TRBD1 (5 bases). V lost 7 bases, J lost 4 bases, and 16 bases lay in between. The CDR3 contains 14 residues. The CDR3 reads CASTALTAVYGYTF. In nucleotides, the CDR3 is TGTGCCAGCACCGCCCTGACAGCAGTCTATGGCTACACCTTC.

This clonotype was found once. The chain employs TRBV20-1 and TRBJ1-1; a weak D match, TRBD1 (5 bases). The CDR3 consists of 12 residues. Trimming took off 5 bases at V and 6 bases at J, with 13 bases between the two ends. The V gene's germline CDR1 is DFQATT and CDR2 SNEGSKA (reference sequence). Here the CDR3 reads CSAWGGNAEAFF. In DNA, the CDR3 is TGCAGTGCTTGGGGGGGAAACGCTGAAGCTTTCTTT.

V usage is TRBV29-1 and J usage is TRBJ2-2; D is possibly TRBD2 (6 bases). The length of the CDR3 is 14 residues. The germline V gene has CDR1 SQVTM and CDR2 ANQGSEA. The V gene lost 7 bases and the J gene lost 5 bases, with 17 bases spanning the gap. This CDR3 is CSALTGTVTGELFF. The CDR3 bases are TGCAGCGCCCTAACCGGGACTGTAACCGGGGAGCTGTTTTTT.

The chain joins TRBV19 to TRBJ2-6, with no clear D. Germline CDR1 and CDR2: LNHDA and SQIVND (reference sequence). The V end lost 6 bases, the J end lost 3 bases, and 9 bases lay between the germline ends. CDR3 length: 14 residues. CDR3 in amino acids: CASRATFGANVLTF. The CDR3 nucleotides read TGTGCCAGTAGGGCGACATTTGGGGCCAACGTCCTGACTTTC.

This clonotype has more than one count but fewer than ten. The genes are TRBV4-2 and TRBJ2-1; TRBD2 agrees at 10 bases. CDR1 LGHNA and CDR2 YNFKEQ come from the germline V gene. CDR3 length equals 16 residues. Losses at the gene ends were 0 bases for V and 10 bases for J; bases not matched to a gene: 9. The CDR3 region is CASSQDWSGRAKEQFF. CDR3 DNA sequence: TGTGCCAGCAGCCAAGATTGGAGCGGGAGGGCCAAGGAGCAGTTCTTC.

In its sample, this clonotype was seen many times. The chain uses TRBV30 and TRBJ1-1, with D maybe TRBD1 (5 bases). Looked up from germline, CDR1 is GTSNPN and CDR2 is SVGIG (reference sequence). This CDR3 has 14 amino acids. Trimming cost V 2 bases and J 0 bases, with 10 bases left between them. The CDR3 region has the DNA TGTGCCTGGAGTCGATACAGGTTGAACACTGAAGCTTTCTTT. It codes for CAWSRYRLNTEAFF.

V is TRBV12-5 and J is TRBJ1-2; no clear D gene. V was trimmed by 1 base and J by 5 bases, leaving 5 bases between them. CDR3 size: 12 residues. Per the germline V gene, CDR1 is LGHNT and CDR2 is FRNRAP. CDR3 protein: CASGLGRYGYTF. The CDR3 nucleotides read TGTGCTAGTGGTTTGGGACGGTATGGCTACACCTTC.

This clonotype was seen more than once but under ten times. The chain joins TRBV4-2 to TRBJ2-5; 8 nucleotides match TRBD2. The CDR3 runs 14 residues. With V trimmed by 1 base and J by 5 bases, 3 bases remained unmatched. Germline V CDR1 and CDR2: LGHNA, YNFKEQ. CDR3 sequence: CASSQGTSRETQYF. The CDR3 region has the DNA TGTGCCAGCAGCCAAGGGACTAGCAGGGAGACCCAGTACTTC.

The chain carries TRBV12-3 or TRBV12-4 and TRBJ2-5, with TRBD2 as a possible D gene (5 bases). This CDR3 has 13 residues. Trimming left V 7 bases short and J 6 bases short, with 15 bases between. CDR3 nucleotide sequence: TGTGCCAGCACCAGAACGGGATTGCAGACCCAGTACTTC. It specifies CASTRTGLQTQYF.

The rearrangement uses TRBV24-1 and TRBJ2-2; D remains unclear. This CDR3 region has 12 residues. Trimming stripped 12 bases from V and 0 bases from J, with 7 bases between. Looked up from germline, CDR1 is KGHDR and CDR2 is SFDVKD. In DNA form, the CDR3 reads TGTGCCTGCAATACGAACACCGGGGAGCTGTTTTTT. Translation gives CACNTNTGELFF.

This clonotype has ten or more counts. The rearrangement links TRBV2 to TRBJ2-3; D is uncertain. The germline V gene has CDR1 SNHLY and CDR2 FYNNEI. The CDR3 is 12 residues long. Trimming took 6 bases from V and 2 from J, leaving 6 bases between them. Written as DNA, the CDR3 is TGTGCCAGCAGACCAGACACAGATACGCAGTATTTT. Encoded protein: CASRPDTDTQYF.

The chain uses TRBV10-3 and TRBJ2-1; D is uncertain. The V end lost 3 bases, the J end lost 10 bases, and 7 bases lay between the germline ends. The germline V gene has CDR1 ENHRY and CDR2 SYGVKD. This CDR3 contains 11 residues. This chain's CDR3 is CAISDGGEQFF. The CDR3 nucleotides read TGTGCCATCAGTGACGGTGGAGAGCAGTTCTTC.

V is TRBV9 and J is TRBJ1-6; no definite D call. Per the germline V gene, CDR1 is SGDLS and CDR2 is YYNGEE. The CDR3 length is 14 residues. Between the trimmed V and J ends, which lost 5 bases and 6 bases, there was a span of 12 bases. CDR3 sequence reads: CASRASGVNSPLHF. Written as DNA, the CDR3 is TGTGCCAGCAGGGCCAGCGGTGTTAATTCACCCCTCCACTTT. The full variable domain, in which reference TRBV9 and TRBJ1-6 provide the parts outside the CDR3, is DSGVTQTPKHLITATGQRVTLRCSPRSGDLSVYWYQQSLDQGLQFLIQYYNGEERAKGNILERFSAQQFPDLHSELNLSSLELGDSALYFCASRASGVNSPLHFGNGTRLTVT.

The chain is built from TRBV10-3 and TRBJ2-2; D might be TRBD1 or TRBD2, each matching 6 bases. V was shortened by 7 bases and J by 5 bases, with 11 bases between the two germline ends. Germline lookup yields CDR1 ENHRY and CDR2 SYGVKD. The CDR3 runs 13 residues. The CDR3 reads CAITTGRTGELFF. CDR3 sequence (DNA): TGTGCCATCACCACAGGGAGGACCGGGGAGCTGTTTTTT.